This entry lists 2 T cell receptor beta chains sequenced from one sample in a study of beta chain features in type 1 diabetes. Notes on the study in general: TCRB CDR3s from Type 1 diabetes patients were moderately but significantly shorter in all four CD4+ subsets.

Sequenced material consisted of expressed TCRB transcripts (all of the isolated RNA was reverse transcribed). Assay: immunoSEQ multiplex PCR; the TCRdb copy retains only in-frame clones and omits some. The sample records approximately 100,000 clones, approximately 30% being singletons. Their antigen targets remain unknown. The sequencing sample was made of central memory CD4+ T cells from blood. The source is a woman under 30 with type 1 diabetes.

The rearrangement joins TRBV25-1 to TRBJ2-3, with TRBD2 identical over 12 bases. The CDR3 runs 18 residues. The germline gives CDR1 MGHDK, CDR2 SYGVNS. With 3 bases clipped from V and 5 bases from J, the junction kept 12 bases outside the gene matches. The DNA for the CDR3 is TGTGCCAGCAGTGATCCCGGACTAGCGGGACTAAAGGAAGATACGCAGTATTTT. Its translation is CASSDPGLAGLKEDTQYF.

The J gene is TRBJ2-1, the V gene TRBV28, with 8 bases lining up with TRBD2. The CDR3 runs 17 residues. CDR1 and CDR2 from the germline V gene are MDHEN and SYDVKM. The trim removed 3 bases at V and 5 bases at J, leaving 12 bases unmatched. The CDR3 coding sequence is TGTGCCAGCAGTTTTCGGGGGACTAGAGATCCAAACAATGAGCAGTTCTTC. Encoded protein: CASSFRGTRDPNNEQFF.